Described below is a single TCR beta chain sequence and its context. The sample comes from a study of Tregs in tolerant kidney transplant recipients. TCRdb's table, derived via immunoSEQ multiplex PCR, lists solely in-frame clones and lacks some. Of more than 60,000 clones listed, approximately 98% are singletons. CDR1 MNHEY and CDR2 SVGAGI come from the germline V gene. This CDR3 is built from 16 residues. The germline V and J ends were trimmed by 2 bases and 2 bases, with 16 bases remaining between them. Sequences were derived from CD4+ T cells from blood, sampled before the transplant. The sequence was collected from a human donor who received a combined kidney and bone marrow transplant. The chain carries TRBV6-5 and TRBJ2-7, with D possibly being TRBD2 (7 bases). The chain's CDR3 is CASSYAGGPKAYEQYF. The CDR3 nucleotides read TGTGCCAGCAGTTACGCCGGGGGGCCCAAGGCCTACGAGCAGTACTTC.